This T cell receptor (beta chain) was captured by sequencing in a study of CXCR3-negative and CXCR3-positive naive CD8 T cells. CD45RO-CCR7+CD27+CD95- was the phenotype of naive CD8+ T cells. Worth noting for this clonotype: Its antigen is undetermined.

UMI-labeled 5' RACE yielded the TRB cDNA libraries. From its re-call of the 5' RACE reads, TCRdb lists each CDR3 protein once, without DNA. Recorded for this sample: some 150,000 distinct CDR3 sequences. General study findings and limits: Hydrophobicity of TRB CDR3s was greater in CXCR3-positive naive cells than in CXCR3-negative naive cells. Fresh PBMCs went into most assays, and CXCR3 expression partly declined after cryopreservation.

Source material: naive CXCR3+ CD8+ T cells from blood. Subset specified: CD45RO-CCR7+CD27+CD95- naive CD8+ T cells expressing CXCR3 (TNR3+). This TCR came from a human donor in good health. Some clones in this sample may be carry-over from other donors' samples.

The CDR3 spells CASSQDGTGALYEQFF. The chain links TRBV12-3 or TRBV12-4 to TRBJ2-1; TCRdb designates TRBD1, a call that cannot be tested without DNA. The CDR3 is 16 amino acids.